This TCR beta chain comes out of a study of T cell responses to AZD1222 COVID-19 vaccine. TCRdb's copy holds only in-frame clones and misses some; the assay was immunoSEQ multiplex PCR. There are 55,000 to 80,000 clones in the sample; 89% occur only once, and roughly 28% lies in the top ten. Trimming pared 4 bases from V and 0 bases from J, leaving 11 bases between. The CDR3 is made up of 15 amino acids. Sequenced material: peripheral blood, taken 28 days after the second AZD1222 dose. The source is an adult who received the AZD1222 COVID-19 vaccine. This chain joins TRBV5-3 and TRBJ1-5; D uncertain. TRBV5-3 is an open reading frame, and its role is uncertain. The CDR3 coding sequence is TGTGCCAGAAGCCCGGGCATATATAGCAATCAGCCCCAGCATTTT. Its protein is CARSPGIYSNQPQHF.